This TCR beta chain was found in a study of shared clonotypes between healthy human individuals. Study findings and constraints: The sampled material consisted only of blood, and tissue repertoires are likely to differ. Compared with memory subsets, naive subsets generally had larger estimated richness.

In regard to this clone: What it recognizes is unknown.

The authors distributed each subset's genomic DNA evenly over several immunoSEQ plates. Clones were sequenced by immunoSEQ multiplex PCR, and TCRdb holds only the in-frame ones, with some missing. Of about 1.1 million clones in the sample, approximately 80% were seen once. The ends lost 1 base at V and 2 bases at J; junction bases unmatched: 17. The CDR3 consists of 20 residues. Germline loops: CDR1 KGHSH, CDR2 LQKENI. The sequence was obtained from a man younger than 30 in good health. Some clones in this sample may be carry-over from other donors' samples. Specimen: memory CD4+ T cells from PBMCs. Subset denoted: CD45RA-negative fraction. The chain recombines TRBV18 with TRBJ2-1, with 7 bases fitting TRBD1. For the CDR3, the DNA is TGTGCCAGCTCACCACTACTCCGGGACAGCCCCCGGAGGCCCTACAATGAGCAGTTCTTC. Its protein product is CASSPLLRDSPRRPYNEQFF.